Following are 17 T cell receptor beta chains from one sample sequenced in a study of OX40 agonist ivuxolimab in advanced cancers. Sequenced by immunoSEQ multiplex PCR; TCRdb stores in-frame clones only, minus some. The data contain around 26,000 clones, about 85% of them seen just once; the ten biggest clones take up about 37%. The sequences come from CD4+ or CD8+ T cells sorted from blood, collected in a trial of the OX40 agonist ivuxolimab. These receptors were obtained from an adult with an advanced solid tumor such as melanoma, head and neck, liver or kidney cancer.

The rearrangement links TRBV11-1 to TRBJ1-1; tentative D call: TRBD1 (5 bases). The CDR3 is made up of 13 amino acids. Germline V gene lookup returns CDR1 SGHAT and CDR2 FQDESV (reference sequence). V lost 7 bases, J lost 2 bases, and 11 bases lay in between. This CDR3 reads CASTPTVNTEAFF. Written as DNA, the CDR3 is TGTGCCAGCACCCCGACAGTTAACACTGAAGCTTTCTTT. Looking up the rest from reference TRBV11-1 and TRBJ1-1 gives the full variable domain: EAEVAQSPRYKITEKSQAVAFWCDPISGHATLYWYRQILGQGPELLVQFQDESVVDDSQLPKDRFSAERLKGVDSTLKIQPAELGDSAMYLCASTPTVNTEAFFGQGTRLTVV.

This chain uses TRBV27 with TRBJ2-7; 8 bases match TRBD1. CDR1 and CDR2 from the germline V gene are MNHEY and SMNVEV (reference sequence). Trimming cost V 7 bases and J 2 bases; bases outside gene matches: 4. The CDR3 spans 13 residues. The CDR3 loop reads CASKQGATYEQYF. CDR3 in DNA: TGTGCCAGCAAGCAGGGGGCTACCTACGAGCAGTACTTC.

The chain couples TRBV7-9 to TRBJ2-7; D is ambiguous. Per germline, CDR1 SEHNR and CDR2 FQNEAQ (reference sequence). The V end lost 4 bases, the J end lost 4 bases, and 14 bases lay between the germline ends. The CDR3 loop spans 14 amino acids. Written as DNA, the CDR3 is TGTGCCAGCAGCTCACTGGTACCTTCATACGAGCAGTACTTC. Protein product: CASSSLVPSYEQYF.

In its sample, this clone ranks as medium-sized (0.01 to 0.1%). The chain joins TRBV4-2 to TRBJ1-2, with D hard to call. From germline, CDR1 is LGHNA and CDR2 YNFKEQ. The CDR3 loop spans 15 amino acids. The ends were cut back, 0 bases at V and 4 bases at J, with 12 bases in the middle. CDR3 amino acids: CASSQDNGPGYGYTF. The CDR3 DNA reads TGTGCCAGCAGCCAAGATAACGGGCCCGGCTATGGCTACACCTTC.

The chain combines TRBV4-1 with TRBJ1-5, with TRBD1 matching over 7 bases. V gave up 0 bases and J gave up 0 bases; unmatched junction bases: 8. The length of the CDR3 is 18 residues. Looked up from germline, CDR1 is MGHRA and CDR2 is YSYEKL. The DNA for the CDR3 is TGCGCCAGCAGCCAAGACCGGGACAGTCGATATAGCAATCAGCCCCAGCATTTT. Translation gives CASSQDRDSRYSNQPQHF.

This chain connects TRBV6-1 to TRBJ2-2; possibly TRBD2 for D (6 bases). CDR1 is MNHNS and CDR2 is SASEGT in the germline V gene. The CDR3 contains 17 residues. Between the trimmed V and J ends, which lost 4 bases and 2 bases, there was a span of 17 bases. CDR3 DNA: TGTGCCAGCAGTGGAGGTCCTCCGGGACTCAACACCGGGGAGCTGTTTTTT. It encodes CASSGGPPGLNTGELFF.

The V call is TRBV7-6, the J call TRBJ2-3, with D possibly being TRBD2 (5 bases). The CDR3 runs to 14 residues. CDR1 and CDR2 from the germline V gene are SGHVS and FNYEAQ. The V gene lost 5 bases and the J gene lost 3 bases, with 12 bases spanning the gap. This chain's CDR3 is CASSPTSGTDTQYF. The CDR3 DNA sequence: TGTGCCAGCAGCCCGACGTCGGGGACAGATACGCAGTATTTT.

In DNA form, the CDR3 reads TGTGCCAGCAGGCCACAGGGGACATACTATGGCTACACCTTC. Its translation: CASRPQGTYYGYTF. The chain is built from TRBV28 and TRBJ1-2; 7 bases fit TRBD1. V dropped 6 bases and J dropped 3; count of bases not matched to a gene: 7. The CDR3 totals 14 residues. In germline, CDR1 is MDHEN, CDR2 SYDVKM.

This chain joins TRBV27 and TRBJ1-5, with 7 nucleotides matching TRBD1. After removal of 8 bases from V and 3 bases from J, the junction contained 4 bases not matched to a gene. Germline CDR1 is MNHEY and CDR2 is SMNVEV (reference sequence). The CDR3 consists of 13 residues. The DNA for the CDR3 is TGTGCCAGCTGGACAGGCGACAATCAGCCCCAGCATTTT. Protein sequence: CASWTGDNQPQHF.

This clone was detected only a few times. The chain couples TRBV5-1 to TRBJ2-3, with TRBD1 identical over 7 bases. The V gene's germline CDR1 is SGHRS and CDR2 YFSETQ. The CDR3 covers 17 residues. V lost 0 bases and J lost 2; bases outside the gene matches: 9. The CDR3 spells CASSLEGTAISTDTQYF. The CDR3 nucleotides are TGCGCCAGCAGCTTGGAAGGGACAGCCATTTCCACAGATACGCAGTATTTT.

The rearrangement joins TRBV6-1 to TRBJ1-1; D uncertain. From germline, CDR1 is MNHNS and CDR2 SASEGT. V gave up 6 bases and J gave up 6 bases, with 11 bases separating them. This CDR3 is 12 amino acids long. Here the CDR3 reads CASRPLWSEAFF. CDR3 sequence (DNA): TGTGCCAGCAGGCCGCTCTGGTCTGAAGCTTTCTTT.

V and J are TRBV9 and TRBJ1-1; weak D call: TRBD1 (5 bases). This CDR3 comprises 16 residues. Germline V gives CDR1 SGDLS, CDR2 YYNGEE. V shed 0 bases and J shed 2 bases, with 14 bases lying between them. The CDR3 protein is CASSVEDMGLNTEAFF. The CDR3 nucleotides read TGTGCCAGCAGCGTAGAGGACATGGGATTAAACACTGAAGCTTTCTTT.

The chain uses TRBV19 and TRBJ1-2, with 7 bases fitting TRBD1. This CDR3 region has 14 residues. V was clipped by 1 base and J by 13 bases; unmatched bases: 12. Germline CDR1 LNHDA, CDR2 SQIVND (reference sequence). This CDR3 is CASSIVIGDSRSTF. CDR3 DNA: TGTGCCAGTAGTATAGTAATAGGGGACAGCCGTTCCACCTTC.

V is TRBV6-6 and J is TRBJ2-5; D tentatively reads TRBD1 or TRBD2 (7 bases each). Germline V gene sequence: CDR1 MNHNY, CDR2 SVGAGI (reference sequence). The CDR3 totals 16 residues. The V and J ends lost 0 bases and 4 bases respectively, with 15 bases between them. For the CDR3, the DNA is TGTGCCAGCAGTTACTCGCCAGGGGGGGAGACAGAGACCCAGTACTTC. Protein sequence: CASSYSPGGETETQYF.

This clone came up once. The V call is TRBV4-1, the J call TRBJ2-7, with 8 nucleotides matching TRBD2. The CDR3 is 14 residues long. CDR1 is MGHRA, CDR2 YSYEKL, per germline. Unmatched junction bases numbered 6, after V lost 5 bases and J lost 3 bases. The CDR3 protein is CASSFGTRGYEQYF. DNA of the CDR3: TGCGCCAGCAGCTTCGGGACTAGAGGCTACGAGCAGTACTTC.

The chain joins TRBV7-9 to TRBJ2-7, with 11 bases fitting TRBD2. The germline CDR1 and CDR2 sequences are SEHNR and FQNEAQ (reference sequence). The V segment lost 0 bases and the J segment 7 bases; nucleotides outside the gene matches: 8. The CDR3 consists of 16 residues. In DNA, the CDR3 is TGTGCCAGCAGCTTAGCTCTCACTAGCGGGAGTGGAGAGCAGTACTTC. Its translation is CASSLALTSGSGEQYF.

The V gene is TRBV5-4, the J gene TRBJ2-5, with 8 positions matching TRBD1. In germline, CDR1 is SGHNT, CDR2 YYREEE (reference sequence). The J segment lost 5 bases and the V segment lost 5 bases, leaving 17 bases of the junction unmatched. The CDR3 spans 17 residues. The CDR3 loop is CASRSVTETGVEETQYF. The CDR3 nucleotides are TGTGCCAGCAGGTCAGTTACCGAGACAGGGGTGGAGGAGACCCAGTACTTC.